This TCR beta chain derives from a study of cytomegalovirus exposure and HLA in healthy donors. Study-level points and caveats: It was reported that the classifier diagnosed cytomegalovirus status with high specificity and sensitivity in both the original and validation cohorts. A prior analysis recorded that most TCR beta V segments were productive about 90% or about 30% of the time. Across all donors, roughly uniform sequencing depth was an assumption of the presence/absence analyses. An observed cluster of highly shared sequence variants was recorded as a likely sequencing artifact.

With regard to this clone: What it recognizes is unknown.

PCR amplification relied on 60 Vbeta primers (plus 13 Jbeta primers). Libraries were prepared by immunoSEQ multiplex PCR; TCRdb keeps only in-frame clonotypes and omits some of them. The table records tens of thousands of clones, about 66% of them present only once. CDR1 and CDR2 from the germline V gene are MNHNY and SVGAGI (reference sequence). Trimming stripped 4 bases from V and 10 bases from J, with 8 bases between. The CDR3 is 11 residues long. This TCR was sampled from a man aged 35-49 years in good health and CMV-seropositive. Material: PBMCs. The rearrangement uses TRBV6-6 and TRBJ2-1, with D unresolved. CDR3 in DNA: TGTGCCAGCAGTTCCCCCGGGGAGCAGTTCTTC. This codes for CASSSPGEQFF.